One and the same sample provided the 28 T cell receptor beta chains below, sequenced in a study of cytomegalovirus exposure and HLA in healthy donors. Primers: 60 Vbeta forward and 13 Jbeta reverse. The repertoire was sequenced with immunoSEQ multiplex PCR; TCRdb's copy has only in-frame clones and lacks some. The table lists about 150,000 clones, around 75% of them singletons. Material: PBMCs. The receptors come from a young man in good health and CMV-seropositive.

The chain is built from TRBV5-1 and TRBJ2-5; unclear D gene. Trimming took off 5 bases at V and 4 bases at J, with 12 bases between the two ends. This CDR3 comprises 13 residues. The V gene's germline CDR1 is SGHRS and CDR2 YFSETQ. The CDR3 reads CASSSTLTETQYF. The CDR3 bases are TGCGCCAGCAGTTCGACACTTACAGAGACCCAGTACTTC.

The chain joins TRBV21-1 to TRBJ2-7; the table calls TRBD1, which could not be checked here. TRBV21-1 constitutes a pseudogene. This CDR3 is built from 16 residues. CDR3 in DNA: TGTGCCAGCAGCAAAGAGGGGTGCGAAGCCTCCTACGAGCAGTACTTC. Translated, it gives CASSKEGCEASYEQYF.

J is TRBJ1-6 and V is TRBV11-3; maybe TRBD1 (6 bases). CDR1 SGHNT and CDR2 YENEEA come from the germline V gene. V was trimmed by 5 bases and J by 7 bases, leaving 12 bases between them. The CDR3 sequence is 14 residues long. For the CDR3, the DNA is TGTGCCAGCAGCGAGGGGGTAGGGAATTCACCCCTCCACTTT. Translating gives CASSEGVGNSPLHF.

The CDR3 coding sequence is TGTGCCAGCAGCTTAGTTGCGGGGCTCACAGATACGCAGTATTTT. Protein sequence: CASSLVAGLTDTQYF. The chain is built from TRBV7-9 and TRBJ2-3; a possible D gene is TRBD2 (6 bases). This CDR3 is 15 amino acids long. V was shortened by 1 base and J by 2 bases, with 10 bases between the two germline ends. Germline CDR1 and CDR2: SEHNR and FQNEAQ (reference sequence).

The J gene is TRBJ1-4, the V gene TRBV4-2; 10 bases are shared with TRBD1. Germline V lookup: CDR1 LGHNA, CDR2 YNFKEQ. V lost 0 bases, J lost 0 bases, and 7 bases stayed unmatched. This CDR3 region has 19 residues. The CDR3 reads CASSQESGTGEATNEKLFF. CDR3 coding DNA: TGTGCCAGCAGCCAAGAGTCCGGGACAGGGGAAGCAACTAATGAAAAACTGTTTTTT.

This chain joins TRBV4-3 and TRBJ1-2; no clear D gene. The germline V gene encodes CDR1 LGHNA and CDR2 YSLEER. Between the trimmed V and J ends, which lost 4 bases and 8 bases, there was a span of 23 bases. This CDR3 comprises 16 residues. The DNA of the CDR3 is TGCGCCAGCAGCCGAGAACGGACGGTCTGGGGAGAGGGCTACACCTTC. Translation: CASSRERTVWGEGYTF.

A single count supports this clone. The chain uses TRBV15 and TRBJ2-1; possible D gene TRBD2, 7 bases. The CDR3 totals 15 residues. CDR1 LNHNV and CDR2 YYDKDF come from the germline V gene (reference sequence). Between the trimmed V and J ends, which lost 3 bases and 3 bases, there was a span of 12 bases. Here the CDR3 reads CATSSGRGIYNEQFF. CDR3 bases: TGTGCCACCAGCAGTGGGAGGGGGATCTACAATGAGCAGTTCTTC.

For the CDR3, the DNA is TGCGCCAGCAGTGAATCTGAGAGGACTGAAGCTTTCTTT. Encoded protein: CASSESERTEAFF. The J gene is TRBJ1-1, the V gene TRBV10-2; D is undetermined. The CDR3 length is 13 residues. CDR1 is WSHSY and CDR2 is SAAADI in the germline V gene. V was cut by 3 bases and J by 5 bases, with 10 bases left in between.

The chain recombines TRBV5-1 with TRBJ2-2, with D perhaps matching TRBD1 (6 bases). CDR1 SGHRS and CDR2 YFSETQ come from the germline V gene. This CDR3 comprises 17 residues. The ends were cut back, 1 base at V and 3 bases at J, with 16 bases in the middle. DNA of the CDR3: TGCGCCAGCAGCTTGAGTGGTCAGGGGTGGTACACCGGGGAGCTGTTTTTT. Translation: CASSLSGQGWYTGELFF.

V usage is TRBV4-2 and J usage is TRBJ1-2, with D possibly being TRBD1 (6 bases). This CDR3 has 14 amino acids. Trimming removed 0 bases at V and 6 bases at J, with 11 bases between. The germline V gene encodes CDR1 LGHNA and CDR2 YNFKEQ. CDR3 amino acids: CASSQDLRTDGYTF. As DNA, the CDR3 is TGTGCCAGCAGCCAAGATCTCAGGACAGATGGCTACACCTTC.

In this sample, this clone turned up once. The chain recombines TRBV12-5 with TRBJ2-2, with a possible D match to TRBD1 (6 bases). CDR1 is LGHNT, CDR2 FRNRAP, per germline. CDR3 length: 15 amino acids. With 4 bases removed from V and 5 bases from J, the gap between germline ends came to 14 bases. CDR3 sequence (DNA): TGTGCTAGTGGTTCTTTGGGGGCTAGTACCGGGGAGCTGTTTTTT. It codes for CASGSLGASTGELFF.

This chain links TRBV15 with TRBJ2-1; D is possibly TRBD1 (5 bases). The CDR3 has 17 amino acids. Germline CDR1 is LNHNV and CDR2 is YYDKDF (reference sequence). Trimming took off 3 bases at V and 0 bases at J, with 15 bases between the two ends. The CDR3 protein is CATSSLEGESSYNEQFF. DNA of the CDR3: TGTGCCACCAGCAGCTTGGAAGGGGAAAGCTCCTACAATGAGCAGTTCTTC.

The V call is TRBV18, the J call TRBJ1-2, with D possibly matching TRBD1 (6 bases). The V gene's germline CDR1 is KGHSH and CDR2 LQKENI. Trimming cost V 5 bases and J 3 bases, with 19 bases left between them. The length of the CDR3 is 16 residues. For the CDR3, the DNA is TGTGCCAGCTCATCGGACAGCTCGACGCCTTACTATGGCTACACCTTC. Translated: CASSSDSSTPYYGYTF.

This chain connects TRBV6-5 to TRBJ2-2, with D unclear. The V end lost 6 bases, the J end lost 6 bases, and 8 bases lay between the germline ends. The CDR3 covers 12 residues. Germline assignment: CDR1 MNHEY and CDR2 SVGAGI. CDR3 bases: TGTGCCAGCAGCCCTTCCCCCGGGGAGCTGTTTTTT. Its protein is CASSPSPGELFF.

This clone was detected only once. The chain joins TRBV7-2 to TRBJ2-7, with 9 bases aligning to TRBD2. This CDR3 has 15 residues. Germline V gives CDR1 SGHTA, CDR2 FQGNSA. J gave up 3 bases and V 1 base, and 4 bases lay outside the gene matches. CDR3 loop: CASSLERGVYYEQYF. The CDR3, as DNA: TGTGCCAGCAGCTTAGAGCGGGGGGTTTACTACGAGCAGTACTTC.

V gene TRBV4-1 combines with J gene TRBJ2-7; 8 nucleotides agree with TRBD2. J gave up 1 base and V 2 bases, and 10 bases lay outside the gene matches. The V gene's germline CDR1 is MGHRA and CDR2 YSYEKL. The CDR3 is 17 residues long. The CDR3 protein is CASSQMATGTRSYEQYF. CDR3 bases: TGCGCCAGCAGCCAAATGGCTACCGGGACTAGATCCTACGAGCAGTACTTC.

This chain's CDR3 is CASSPVYPEQYF. DNA of the CDR3: TGTGCCAGCAGTCCGGTATATCCGGAGCAGTACTTC. The chain employs TRBV6-6 and TRBJ2-7; no definite D call. V shed 5 bases and J shed 7 bases, with 12 bases lying between them. CDR3 length: 12 residues. In germline, CDR1 is MNHNY, CDR2 SVGAGI (reference sequence).

V gene TRBV6-1 combines with J gene TRBJ2-7, with D possibly TRBD2 on 5 matching bases. This CDR3 is 15 amino acids long. V was trimmed by 6 bases and J by 2 bases, leaving 17 bases between them. Germline V gene data show CDR1 as MNHNS and CDR2 as SASEGT. CDR3 in DNA: TGTGCCAGCAGGGGGAACATGGGAGTCACCTACGAGCAGTACTTC. This sequence encodes CASRGNMGVTYEQYF.

J is TRBJ2-1 and V is TRBV5-6, with TRBD2 matching over 8 bases. Germline assignment: CDR1 SGHDT and CDR2 YYEEEE. This CDR3 has 16 amino acids. The trim removed 2 bases at V and 5 bases at J, leaving 9 bases unmatched. Here the CDR3 DNA reads TGTGCCAGCAGCTTTGGTCTAGCGGGCGGTCACAATGAGCAGTTCTTC. It specifies CASSFGLAGGHNEQFF.

This rearrangement joins TRBV2 to TRBJ1-1; tentative D call: TRBD1 (6 bases). This CDR3 comprises 13 residues. CDR1 SNHLY and CDR2 FYNNEI come from the germline V gene. Trimming removed 10 bases at V and 7 bases at J, with 19 bases between. Written as DNA, the CDR3 is TGTGCCATCGAAAAGTCAGCGGACAGTGAAGCTTTCTTT. This translates into CAIEKSADSEAFF. Together with reference TRBV2 and TRBJ1-1, the CDR3 gives the full variable domain: EPEVTQTPSHQVTQMGQEVILRCVPISNHLYFYWYRQILGQKVEFLVSFYNNEISEKSEIFDDQFSVERPDGSNFTLKIRSTKLEDSAMYFCAIEKSADSEAFFGQGTRLTVV.

This clone appeared a single time. In nucleotides, the CDR3 is TGTGCCAGTAGTCCGAGCGGGGTCCCGGGAGAGACCCAGTACTTC. Residues: CASSPSGVPGETQYF. V is TRBV19 and J is TRBJ2-5, with 7 nucleotides matching TRBD2. Looked up from germline, CDR1 is LNHDA and CDR2 is SQIVND (reference sequence). J gave up 4 bases and V 5 bases, and 10 bases lay outside the gene matches. The CDR3 extends over 15 amino acids.

This chain links TRBV5-8 with TRBJ2-7, with TRBD1 matching 8 bases. Germline lookup yields CDR1 SGHTS and CDR2 YDEGEE. The CDR3 is made up of 14 amino acids. The ends lost 4 bases at V and 6 bases at J; junction bases unmatched: 9. The CDR3 DNA sequence: TGTGCCAGCAGCGATCGGACAGGGCAGTTCGAGCAGTACTTC. This codes for CASSDRTGQFEQYF.

The gene calls are TRBV4-3 and TRBJ2-3; D perhaps matches TRBD2 (5 bases). The CDR3 has 15 amino acids. Germline CDR1 and CDR2: LGHNA and YSLEER. Trimming took off 5 bases at V and 0 bases at J, with 12 bases between the two ends. CDR3 residues: CASSSVTGSTDTQYF. CDR3 coding DNA: TGCGCCAGCAGCAGCGTGACGGGGAGCACAGATACGCAGTATTTT.

This chain uses TRBV29-1 with TRBJ1-2, with D perhaps TRBD1 (5 bases). From germline, CDR1 is SQVTM and CDR2 ANQGSEA. With 4 bases removed from V and 1 base from J, the gap between germline ends came to 7 bases. This CDR3 is 12 amino acids long. CDR3 nucleotides: TGCAGCGTTGTCAGGGATAACTATGGCTACACCTTC. It is translated as CSVVRDNYGYTF.

This clone was detected only a few times. The V and J genes are TRBV28 and TRBJ2-7, with D perhaps TRBD2 (5 bases). The germline V gene has CDR1 MDHEN and CDR2 SYDVKM. The ends were cut back, 6 bases at V and 7 bases at J, with 13 bases in the middle. The CDR3 length is 12 residues. CDR3 nucleotide sequence: TGTGCCAGCAGCGGGGTGATCTGGGAGCAGTACTTC. Protein: CASSGVIWEQYF.

This chain joins TRBV5-1 and TRBJ2-7; 11 bases fit TRBD2. CDR1 is SGHRS, CDR2 YFSETQ, per germline. This CDR3 has 16 amino acids. V shed 4 bases and J 0 bases; nucleotides not matched to a gene: 6. CDR3 nucleotides: TGCGCCAGCAGCGCTCGACTAGCGGGGTTCTCCTACGAGCAGTACTTC. It specifies CASSARLAGFSYEQYF.

This chain links TRBV19 with TRBJ2-7; 8 nucleotides align to TRBD1. The CDR3 is 18 amino acids. CDR1 and CDR2 (germline): LNHDA, SQIVND (reference sequence). Losses at the gene ends were 5 bases for V and 4 bases for J; bases not matched to a gene: 19. CDR3 sequence reads: CASSLWTGQKPTQYEQYF. The DNA of the CDR3 is TGTGCCAGTAGTTTATGGACAGGGCAGAAACCCACGCAATACGAGCAGTACTTC.

This clone was counted between two and nine times. The V call is TRBV5-4, the J call TRBJ2-7, with 9 bases identical to TRBD2. Per germline, CDR1 SGHNT and CDR2 YYREEE (reference sequence). The trim removed 4 bases at V and 5 bases at J, leaving 10 bases unmatched. CDR3 size: 15 residues. CDR3 sequence: CASSPGLATINEQYF. The CDR3 nucleotides read TGTGCCAGCAGCCCCGGACTAGCGACAATCAACGAGCAGTACTTC.